This paragraph reports one TCR beta chain. Its antigen is still unknown. No base quality information exists; no much larger clone differs at one position. The germline V gene sets CDR1 to SQVTM and CDR2 to ANQGSEA. A distance of 5 bases separates the germline ends of V and J, which lose 7 bases and 1 base respectively. The CDR3 spans 12 residues, from the cysteine through the phenylalanine. Just the 36-base CDR3 DNA is kept, in frame starting at base 1. In the paper's terms, the treatment or condition label means: in vitro stimulation with specific CMV peptide epitopes to enrich CMV-specific T cells. The sample belongs to a study of T cell repertoires in cytomegalovirus infection (dated by TCRdb to the late 2010s). Notes on the research overall: Recently identified HLA-C-restricted CMV epitopes, whose presentation resists viral immunomodulation, were targeted by peptide stimulations together with well-studied HLA-B-restricted epitopes. Donor HLA type was relevant to the analysis, as public TCR beta signatures indicated carriage of CMV infection together with the matching HLA type.

Study-wide findings and limitations: Carriers of CMV infection plus the relevant HLA type were discriminated by the cumulative frequency of public TCR beta family members in the study cohort and in an independent 352-donor cohort. The ex vivo response was dominated by HLA-C-restricted CMV-specific TCR beta clonotypes, which also provided the single most frequent clonotype in two of eight donors.

Reads for this sample came from an Illumina HiSeq 1500. In-frame beta chains were kept once TCRdb had trimmed the public reads at Q25 with fastp and called clones with MiXCR. Each entry is one CDR3 protein sequence, shown with its most common DNA and genes. The sample yields 150,000 to 200,000 distinct CDR3 sequences; about 20% were counted once. The ten largest clones add up to roughly 25% of the sample. This material consisted of CD8+ T cells from cultured PBMCs, taken from culture after CMV antigen stimulation. The rearranged segments are TRBV29-1 and TRBJ2-6; the D gene cannot be named for sure. This sequence originates from a human donor in good health (CMV status not recorded). Some clones in this sample may be carry-over from other donors' samples. The base sequence is TGCAGCGCCCGGTCTGGGGCCAACGTCCTGACTTTC. This is translated as CSARSGANVLTF. This CDR3, with the reference TRBV29-1 and TRBJ2-6 proteins standing in past its ends, gives the full variable domain SAVISQKPSRDICQRGTSLTIQCQVDSQVTMMFWYRQQPGQSLTLIATANQGSEATYESGFVIDKFPISRPNLTFSTLTVSNMSPEDSSIYLCSARSGANVLTFGAGSRLTVL.